Included here is one T cell receptor (beta chain) sequence, with context. This clone was detected only a few times. Its antigen has not been determined. Per-nucleotide qualities are absent, and no much larger clonotype sits a single base away. The data stem from a study of blood T cell repertoires in COVID-19 (TCRdb year 2020). Describing the broader study: Samples from collaborators originated in the United States, Italy and Spain and spanned both the acute and convalescent phases of COVID-19. The material from the prospective study consisted of cDNA or gDNA derived from T cells, B-cell-depleted T cells, or PBMCs. Subjects who had been exposed to COVID-19, were actively infected with it, or had recovered from it provided the deeply sampled blood TCRbeta repertoires that made up the dataset. The repertoires were released in a freely available public database meant as a resource for research on the immune response to SARS-CoV-2. The samples were drawn from the first 160 participants of the ongoing ImmuneRACE study and from 950 to 1,500 subjects provided by 6 global collaborators. A de-identified subject ID, COVID-19 status, age in years and sex were almost always included in the sample metadata. Where available, HLA class I and class II types were taken from metadata supplied by the sample provider and were not determined by assay-based typing. On the study overall, not on this receptor specifically: The quantity of clinical and demographic metadata differed by source and by participant and was supplied without curation.

V loses 3 bases, J loses 4 bases, and the germline ends lie 10 bases apart. The CDR3 numbers 13 residues from cysteine through phenylalanine. Only CDR3 DNA is held: 39 bases, read in frame from base 1. CDR1 MNHEY and CDR2 SVGEGT were looked up in the germline V gene. Each collaborating institution followed its own protocols to collect whole blood in K2EDTA tubes. For TCRbeta analysis, collaborators shipped samples as frozen whole blood, isolated PBMCs, or DNA extracted from either of those sample types. TCRbeta CDR3 regions were amplified from genomic DNA using the immunoSEQ Assay, a bias-controlled multiplex PCR. In the original analysis: The number of nucleated cells in each sample was estimated by amplification of reference gene primers within the assay. Sequence reads were collapsed and filtered to measure the absolute abundance of every unique TCRbeta CDR3 rearrangement. For each sample, productive Simpson clonality was calculated as the square root of Simpson's diversity index across productive rearrangements. The table comes from immuneACCESS by way of TCRdb, which keeps in-frame sequences with V and J called. Part of the clones is missing from these tables; in studies checked, under half for an unresolved V gene and the rest for unknown reasons. V, J and clone size are those of that table, while D and trimming were read from the DNA. A total of 120,000 to 150,000 clones appear in this sample, approximately 87% of them only once. Approximately 6.1% of the sample is in the top ten clones.

The source is a man at least 80 years old with acute or convalescent COVID-19. The sequence is built from TRBV6-2 or TRBV6-3 and TRBJ2-7, with the D gene too uncertain to name. Source material: peripheral blood. At the DNA level, the sequence is TGTGCCAGCAGTTATGGGCAGTTTTACGAGCAGTACTTC. Translated, this gives CASSYGQFYEQYF.